This TCR beta chain is drawn from a study of neoadjuvant anti-PD-1 for oral cavity cancer. Only in-frame clones appear in the TCRdb table, and some are missing; sequencing was by immunoSEQ multiplex PCR. Of thousands of clones in the sample, approximately 71% are singletons; the top ten hold 2.5% to 3.5%. Time point indicated: after neoadjuvant nivolumab, at surgical resection. PBMCs were not maintained or expanded in culture before analysis. V gave up 1 base and J gave up 0 bases, with 12 bases separating them. The germline gives CDR1 LNHNV, CDR2 YYDKDF (reference sequence). The CDR3 is made up of 16 amino acids.

The sequencing here drew on PBMCs, taken after nivolumab (anti-PD-1) treatment. V and J are TRBV15 and TRBJ2-5; D gene uncertain. This TCR was recovered from a person aged 35 to 85 with oral cavity squamous cell carcinoma. CDR3 coding DNA: TGTGCCACCAGCAGAGCCACCACTCAGGACCAAGAGACCCAGTACTTC. Its translation is CATSRATTQDQETQYF.